This T cell receptor (beta chain) was found in a study of identical twins. V was shortened by 6 bases and J by 0 bases, with 10 bases between the two germline ends. The CDR3 has 13 residues. Germline V gene data show CDR1 as SGHRS and CDR2 as YFSETQ. General study findings and limits: The study drew conclusions from cross-sectional statistical analysis, not from following the same donors.

This clonotype was detected ten times or more. No antigen is known for it. Each CDR3 protein gets one entry after TCRdb re-called the 5' RACE reads with MiXCR. The sample holds a few hundred thousand distinct CDR3 sequences, 13% to 15% seen once. The same sample was also used in a study of yellow fever vaccine responses in identical twins.

V is TRBV5-1 and J is TRBJ2-7, with D maybe TRBD2 (7 bases). This clonotype originated in a woman aged 18-35 years in good health. Sequencing was performed on CD4+ T cells sorted from blood. This chain's CDR3 is CASKGGDSYEQYF. In DNA, the CDR3 is TGCGCCAGCAAAGGGGGGGACTCCTACGAGCAGTACTTC.